The 9 T cell receptor beta chains listed next were all sequenced from one sample in a study of graft-versus-host responses after intestinal transplantation. These receptors are not linked to any known antigen. Data came from immunoSEQ multiplex PCR; TCRdb stores just in-frame clones and leaves some out. The repertoire holds 75,000 to 95,000 clones, with 90% to 95% as singletons. This specimen was unstimulated CD8+ T cells sorted from spleen or lymph node cells, taken before intestinal transplant. The source is a human donor who received an intestinal transplant.

This clone was recorded once. The rearrangement uses TRBV10-1 and TRBJ2-2; TRBD1 matches at 11 bases. J lost 2 bases, V lost 9 bases, and 2 bases had no gene match. Germline V gene lookup returns CDR1 WNHNN and CDR2 SYGVQD (reference sequence). This CDR3 is 14 amino acids long. CDR3 residues: CASGTGGNTGELFF. Written as DNA, the CDR3 is TGCGCCAGTGGGACAGGGGGAAACACCGGGGAGCTGTTTTTT.

The chain combines TRBV9 with TRBJ1-2, with D perhaps matching TRBD1 (6 bases). This CDR3 has 11 amino acids. The germline V and J ends were trimmed by 7 bases and 6 bases, with 10 bases remaining between them. Germline V gives CDR1 SGDLS, CDR2 YYNGEE. The CDR3 spells CASQGWDGYTF. The CDR3 DNA follows: TGTGCCAGCCAGGGGTGGGATGGCTACACCTTC.

The chain recombines TRBV2 with TRBJ1-2; 10 bases line up with TRBD1. V trimming: 3 bases; J trimming: 6 bases; junction bases outside the gene matches: 7. This CDR3 region has 15 residues. Per the germline V gene, CDR1 is SNHLY and CDR2 is FYNNEI. CDR3 DNA sequence: TGTGCCAGCAGTGATAAGGACAGGGGGTCTAATGGCTACACCTTC. Translated, it gives CASSDKDRGSNGYTF. Combining the CDR3 with reference TRBV2 and TRBJ1-2 gives the whole variable domain EPEVTQTPSHQVTQMGQEVILRCVPISNHLYFYWYRQILGQKVEFLVSFYNNEISEKSEIFDDQFSVERPDGSNFTLKIRSTKLEDSAMYFCASSDKDRGSNGYTFGSGTRLTVV.

This chain joins TRBV9 and TRBJ1-2, with D tentatively TRBD1 (6 bases). The germline V gene has CDR1 SGDLS and CDR2 YYNGEE. Trimming shortened V by 4 bases and J by 6 bases, and 19 bases separated the two germline ends. This CDR3 contains 15 residues. The CDR3 nucleotides are TGTGCCAGCAGCCCGTTCGTTGGGGGGGCCCATGGCTACACCTTC. Translation gives CASSPFVGGAHGYTF.

The count of this clone is one. This chain connects TRBV4-1 to TRBJ2-5; 7 bases are a match to TRBD2. The CDR3 extends over 16 amino acids. Losses at the gene ends were 1 base for V and 1 base for J; bases not matched to a gene: 6. Germline V gene data show CDR1 as MGHRA and CDR2 as YSYEKL. CDR3 coding DNA: TGCGCCAGCAGCCAAGGCGCGGGGGACGGCCAAGAGACCCAGTACTTC. Translating it yields CASSQGAGDGQETQYF.

The table lists this clone with a few counts. The J gene is TRBJ1-1, the V gene TRBV6-5; 7 positions agree with TRBD1. Trimming cost V 6 bases and J 6 bases; bases outside gene matches: 4. CDR1 is MNHEY and CDR2 is SVGAGI in the germline V gene. The CDR3 length is 12 residues. CDR3 residues: CASRLGTAEAFF. As DNA, the CDR3 is TGTGCCAGCAGACTAGGGACAGCTGAAGCTTTCTTT.

The chain joins TRBV9 to TRBJ2-3, with 7 bases that match TRBD2. The ends lost 7 bases at V and 10 bases at J; junction bases unmatched: 9. The CDR3 contains 12 residues. Germline V CDR1 and CDR2: SGDLS, YYNGEE. This CDR3 is CASDPVRGAQYF. DNA for the CDR3: TGTGCCAGCGACCCCGTCCGGGGGGCGCAGTATTTT. Filled out from reference TRBV9 and TRBJ2-3, the complete variable domain reads DSGVTQTPKHLITATGQRVTLRCSPRSGDLSVYWYQQSLDQGLQFLIQYYNGEERAKGNILERFSAQQFPDLHSELNLSSLELGDSALYFCASDPVRGAQYFGPGTRLTVL.

The chain has TRBV29-1 and TRBJ1-2, with 10 bases matching TRBD1. This CDR3 region has 15 residues. The germline V gene has CDR1 SQVTM and CDR2 ANQGSEA. The trim removed 0 bases at V and 1 base at J, leaving 2 bases unmatched. The CDR3 nucleotides are TGCAGCGTTGAAGAAGGGACAGGGGTTAACTATGGCTACACCTTC. This encodes CSVEEGTGVNYGYTF.

This clone appeared a few times. The sample carries other DNA sequences with the same CDR3. The chain recombines TRBV6-1 with TRBJ2-7; D unresolved. The V gene's germline CDR1 is MNHNS and CDR2 SASEGT. CDR3 length: 16 residues. V lost 0 bases and J lost 5, with 17 bases in between. DNA for the CDR3: TGTGCCAGCAGTGAAGCTTCTGTGCGGTTTGATCACGAGCAGTACTTC. Protein sequence: CASSEASVRFDHEQYF.